This T cell receptor beta chain derives from a study of blood T cell repertoires in COVID-19. For the study at large: Italy, Spain and the United States were the sources of the convalescent and acute COVID-19 samples. Sample material is recorded as cDNA or gDNA derived from T cells, B-cell-depleted T cells, or PBMCs.

The V gene lost 4 bases and the J gene lost 8 bases, with 20 bases spanning the gap. Germline V lookup: CDR1 SGHTA, CDR2 FQGNSA. The CDR3 is 16 amino acids. Per the authors' pipeline: Quantification of nucleated cells was approximated via reference gene primer amplification. Assay used: immunoSEQ multiplex PCR; TCRdb lists only in-frame clones, some missing. The DNA gave D and trimming, while V, J and clone size come from that table. The table lists under 200,000 clones, 80% to 90% of them singletons. The clonotype comes from a man aged 18-30 years with active or convalescent COVID-19. Sequencing was carried out using peripheral blood. V and J are TRBV7-2 and TRBJ2-2; D is possibly TRBD2 (5 bases). The CDR3 protein is CASSSPSLRVGGELFF. The CDR3 nucleotides are TGTGCCAGCAGCTCCCCCTCTTTGCGGGTGGGAGGGGAGCTGTTTTTT.